This T cell receptor beta chain was obtained from a study of CD8 T cells in ankylosing spondylitis. General observations from the study: A CD8+ phenotype characterized the disease-linked clones, which were relatively rare in peripheral blood.

MiXCR, run by TCRdb on the 5' RACE reads, gives a single entry per CDR3 protein. The sample records 150,000 to 200,000 distinct CDR3 sequences, 8.5% to 10% being singletons. This clonotype was counted only a few times. The antigen remains unidentified. V was cut by 5 bases and J by 6 bases, with 9 bases left in between. Germline CDR1 reads SGHRS; CDR2 reads YFSETQ. The CDR3 sequence is 11 residues long. The sequence was collected from a female donor with ankylosing spondylitis or in good health (not recorded which). The rearrangement links TRBV5-1 to TRBJ2-7, with D perhaps TRBD2 (5 bases). Sequencing was performed on blood, either unsorted or a sorted T cell fraction (not recorded which). Here the CDR3 DNA reads TGCGCCAGCAGGTCTGGAGGCGAGCAGTACTTC. Protein: CASRSGGEQYF.